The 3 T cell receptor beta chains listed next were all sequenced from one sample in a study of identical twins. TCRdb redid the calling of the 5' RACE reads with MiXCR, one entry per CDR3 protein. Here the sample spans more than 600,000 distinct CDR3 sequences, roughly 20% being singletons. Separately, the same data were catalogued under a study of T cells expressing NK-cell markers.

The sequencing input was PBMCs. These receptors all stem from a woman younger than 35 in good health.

The CDR3 loop is CASSLGRLVSTETQYF. DNA for the CDR3: TGTGCCAGTAGTCTCGGTCGGCTGGTTTCGACGGAGACCCAGTACTTC. This chain joins TRBV19 and TRBJ2-5, with unresolved D. This CDR3 spans 16 amino acids. The germline V gene encodes CDR1 LNHDA and CDR2 SQIVND (reference sequence). V lost 5 bases and J lost 5, with 21 bases in between.

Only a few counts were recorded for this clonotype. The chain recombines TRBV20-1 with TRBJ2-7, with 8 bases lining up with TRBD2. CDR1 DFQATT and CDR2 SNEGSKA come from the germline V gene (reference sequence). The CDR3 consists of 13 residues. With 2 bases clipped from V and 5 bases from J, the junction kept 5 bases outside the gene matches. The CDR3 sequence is CSARLAGSHEQYF. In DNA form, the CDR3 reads TGCAGTGCTAGATTAGCGGGGTCCCACGAGCAGTACTTC.

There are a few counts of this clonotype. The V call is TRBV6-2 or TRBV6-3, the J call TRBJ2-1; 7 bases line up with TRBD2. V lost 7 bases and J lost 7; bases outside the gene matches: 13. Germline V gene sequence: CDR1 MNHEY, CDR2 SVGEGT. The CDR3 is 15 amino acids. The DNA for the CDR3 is TGTGCCAGCATCCGGGAGGCTAGTCCCTTGAATGAGCAGTTCTTC. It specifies CASIREASPLNEQFF.